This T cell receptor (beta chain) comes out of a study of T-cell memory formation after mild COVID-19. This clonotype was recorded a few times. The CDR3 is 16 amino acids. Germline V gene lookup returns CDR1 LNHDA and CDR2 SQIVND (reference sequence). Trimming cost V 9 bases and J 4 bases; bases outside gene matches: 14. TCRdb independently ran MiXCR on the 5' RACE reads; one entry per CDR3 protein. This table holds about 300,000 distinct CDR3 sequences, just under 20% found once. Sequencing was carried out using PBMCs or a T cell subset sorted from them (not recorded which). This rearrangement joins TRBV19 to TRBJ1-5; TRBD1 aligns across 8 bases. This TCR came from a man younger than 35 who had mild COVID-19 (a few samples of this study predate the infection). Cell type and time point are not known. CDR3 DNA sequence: TGTGCCAGCGGGGAGGAGGCAGGGGGCTTAAATCAGCCCCAGCATTTT. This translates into CASGEEAGGLNQPQHF. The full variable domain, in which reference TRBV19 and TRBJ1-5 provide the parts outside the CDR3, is DGGITQSPKYLFRKEGQNVTLSCEQNLNHDAMYWYRQDPGQGLRLIYYSQIVNDFQKGDIAEGYSVSREKKESFPLTVTSAQKNPTAFYLCASGEEAGGLNQPQHFGDGTRLSIL.